This T cell receptor (beta chain) appears in the sequencing data of a study of cytomegalovirus exposure and HLA in healthy donors. The PCR had 60 Vbeta and 13 Jbeta primers. TCRdb's copy holds only in-frame clones and misses some; the assay was immunoSEQ multiplex PCR. The sample yields approximately 80,000 clones, around 68% seen once. A remark on this clone: The target antigen is unknown.

Study-level results: TCR beta sequences numbering roughly 18,000 were associated with HLA alleles at 0.05 false discovery rate in a later analysis.

The sequence was collected from a woman aged 40 to 55 in good health and CMV-seropositive. Sequenced: PBMCs.

CDR3 protein: CASSSPGQGATGELFF. Here the CDR3 DNA reads TGCGCCAGCAGCTCTCCGGGACAGGGGGCGACCGGGGAGCTGTTTTTT. This chain uses TRBV5-1 with TRBJ2-2; the match to TRBD1 covers 12 bases. V lost 3 bases, J lost 5 bases, and 5 bases stayed unmatched. This CDR3 spans 16 amino acids. Germline loops: CDR1 SGHRS, CDR2 YFSETQ.